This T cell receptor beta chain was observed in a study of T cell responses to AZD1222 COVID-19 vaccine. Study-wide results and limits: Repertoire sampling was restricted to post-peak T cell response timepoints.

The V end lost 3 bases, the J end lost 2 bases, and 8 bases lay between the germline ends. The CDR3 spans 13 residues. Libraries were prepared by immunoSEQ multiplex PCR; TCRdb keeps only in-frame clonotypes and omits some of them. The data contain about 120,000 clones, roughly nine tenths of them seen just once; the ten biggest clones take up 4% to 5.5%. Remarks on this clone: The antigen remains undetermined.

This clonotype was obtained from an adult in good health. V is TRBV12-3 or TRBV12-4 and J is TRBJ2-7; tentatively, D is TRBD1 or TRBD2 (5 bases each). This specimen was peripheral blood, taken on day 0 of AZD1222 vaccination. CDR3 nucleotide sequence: TGTGCCAGCAGTTTCGGGGCTACCTACGAGCAGTACTTC. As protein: CASSFGATYEQYF.